This TCR beta chain was documented in a study of T cell responses to AZD1222 COVID-19 vaccine. On the study more broadly: Pooling covered second doses at about 4 or about 12 weeks.

About this clone: The antigen is unknown.

The data were produced by immunoSEQ multiplex PCR, yet TCRdb's version contains in-frame clones alone and is incomplete. The data contain 25,000 to 35,000 clones, roughly 92% of them singletons. Whole-study findings and limits: A rise in Spike-specific TCR breadth and depth followed two AZD1222 doses. The repertoires were collected only after the peak T cell response. Clonal diversity was possibly underestimated; the donors were predominantly white British and more often female.

The V and J ends lost 0 bases and 5 bases, in that order; junction bases with no gene match: 10. The CDR3 loop spans 16 amino acids. CDR1 is SGHTS, CDR2 YDEGEE, per germline. The sequence came from an adult in good health. The specimen comprised peripheral blood, sampled on day 0 of AZD1222 vaccination. The V and J genes are TRBV5-8 and TRBJ2-5; 7 nucleotides match TRBD1. CDR3 in amino acids: CASSLDRGRGRETQYF. The CDR3 DNA reads TGTGCCAGCAGCTTGGATAGGGGGCGAGGTCGGGAGACCCAGTACTTC.